This TCR beta chain emerged from a study of T-cell reconstitution after alpha-beta-depleted transplantation in children. Losses at the gene ends were 4 bases for V and 2 bases for J; bases not matched to a gene: 6. The CDR3 sequence is 15 residues long. The germline V gene has CDR1 SGHRS and CDR2 YFSETQ. This clonotype was picked up many times. Preparation of the TCRbeta library involved a method that used unique molecular identifiers. TCRdb fed the PCR reads into MiXCR, producing one record per CDR3 protein. Of approximately 500,000 distinct CDR3 sequences in the sample, 8% to 11% are singletons; the top ten hold roughly 2%.

This TCR was sampled from a child aged 2 to 15 with inherited bone marrow failure, due to receive a stem cell transplant. The V gene is TRBV5-1, the J gene TRBJ1-2; TRBD1 matches at 9 bases. Sequences were derived from PBMCs, sampled before TCRalphabeta/CD19-depleted stem cell transplant. The CDR3 DNA is TGCGCCAGCAGCATAAGGACAGGGGAGAACTATGGCTACACCTTC. It encodes CASSIRTGENYGYTF.